This TCR beta chain was identified in a study of response to subunit inactivated influenza vaccine. Study-level results: Few additional T cells are recruited per seasonal influenza vaccination, authors suggested.

This clonotype was seen ten or more times. The antigen is not known. Losses at the gene ends were 8 bases for V and 4 bases for J; bases not matched to a gene: 13. The CDR3 totals 17 residues. Germline V CDR1 and CDR2: MNHNS, SASEGT. TCRdb reprocessed the RT-PCR reads via MiXCR and lists one record per CDR3 protein. This table holds approximately 700,000 distinct CDR3 sequences, approximately 14% found once. Sample: PBMCs from blood, taken roughly 13 days after vaccination. The source is a man between 50 and 59 years old who received an inactivated influenza vaccine. The chain links TRBV6-1 to TRBJ2-3, with 12 bases that match TRBD1. The CDR3: CASGRDRGQISADTQYF. The CDR3 bases are TGTGCCAGCGGACGGGACAGGGGGCAGATTAGTGCAGATACGCAGTATTTT.